This T cell receptor (beta chain) derives from a study of blood T cell repertoires in COVID-19. Study context: Samples came from the United States, Italy and Spain, spanning acute and convalescent COVID-19.

TCRdb keeps only in-frame clones here, not all; method: immunoSEQ multiplex PCR. Of about 170,000 clones in the sample, about 80% were seen once. The receptor was derived from a man in his fifties or sixties with acute or convalescent COVID-19. The source material was peripheral blood.

DNA of the CDR3: TGTGCCTGGGAAGCAGGGGCCAATGAGCAGTTCTTC. It translates to CAWEAGANEQFF. The gene calls are TRBV30 and TRBJ2-1; tentative D call: TRBD1 (6 bases). This CDR3 region has 12 residues. V gave up 5 bases and J gave up 6 bases, with 11 bases separating them. The germline V gene encodes CDR1 GTSNPN and CDR2 SVGIG (reference sequence).